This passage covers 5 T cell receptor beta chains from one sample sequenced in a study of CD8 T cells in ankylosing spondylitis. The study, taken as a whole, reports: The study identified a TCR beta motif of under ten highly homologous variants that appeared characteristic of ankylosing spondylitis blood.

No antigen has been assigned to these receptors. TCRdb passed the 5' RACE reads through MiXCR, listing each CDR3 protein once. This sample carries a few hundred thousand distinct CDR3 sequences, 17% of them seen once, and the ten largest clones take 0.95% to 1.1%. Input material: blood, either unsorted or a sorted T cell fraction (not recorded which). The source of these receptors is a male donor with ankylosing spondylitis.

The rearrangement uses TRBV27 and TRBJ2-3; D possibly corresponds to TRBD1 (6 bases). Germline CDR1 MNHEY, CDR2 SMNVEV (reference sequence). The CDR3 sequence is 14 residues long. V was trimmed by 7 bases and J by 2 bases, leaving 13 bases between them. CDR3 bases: TGTGCCAGCAACCCGGACAGAATCACAGATACGCAGTATTTT. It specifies CASNPDRITDTQYF.

The CDR3 coding sequence is TGTGCCATCAGTGCCAGAGCCAATCAGCCCCAGCATTTT. Protein product: CAISARANQPQHF. The chain employs TRBV10-3 and TRBJ1-5; no reliable D call. The CDR3 covers 13 residues. Trimming removed 4 bases from V and 3 bases from J, with 7 bases in between. Looked up from germline, CDR1 is ENHRY and CDR2 is SYGVKD.

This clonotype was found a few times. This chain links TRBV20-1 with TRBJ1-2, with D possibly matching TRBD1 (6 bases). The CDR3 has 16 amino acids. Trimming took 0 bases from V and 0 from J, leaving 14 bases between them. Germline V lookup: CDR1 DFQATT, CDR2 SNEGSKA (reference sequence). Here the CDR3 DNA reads TGCAGTGCTAGAGACAGGGGAGGAGGGACTAACTATGGCTACACCTTC. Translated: CSARDRGGGTNYGYTF.

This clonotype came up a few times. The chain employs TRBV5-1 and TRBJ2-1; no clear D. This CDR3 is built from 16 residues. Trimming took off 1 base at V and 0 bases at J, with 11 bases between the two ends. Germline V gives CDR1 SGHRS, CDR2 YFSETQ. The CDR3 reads CASSLSAASSYNEQFF. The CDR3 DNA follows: TGCGCCAGCAGCTTGTCGGCGGCCAGCTCCTACAATGAGCAGTTCTTC.

The CDR3 spells CASSFLQGAYGYTF. In DNA form, the CDR3 reads TGCGCCAGCAGCTTTTTACAGGGGGCCTATGGCTACACCTTC. This chain connects TRBV5-1 to TRBJ1-2, with 9 bases lining up with TRBD1. Trimming took 2 bases from V and 4 from J; bases not matched to a gene: 3. Germline values: CDR1 SGHRS, CDR2 YFSETQ. The CDR3 is 14 amino acids.